This T cell receptor beta chain was recovered during a study of blood T cell repertoires in COVID-19. On the study more broadly: Acute and convalescent COVID-19 samples came from the United States, Italy and Spain. PBMCs, B-cell-depleted T cells, or T cells provided the cDNA or gDNA that made up the material.

V shed 4 bases, J shed 0 bases, and the junction held 15 bases outside the gene matches. Germline CDR1 SGHAT, CDR2 FQNNGV. This CDR3 region has 18 residues. Clones were read by immunoSEQ multiplex PCR, and TCRdb kept only the in-frame ones, dropping some. Of about 170,000 clones in the sample, roughly 93% were seen once. The sample comprised peripheral blood. This TCR was sampled from a woman in her 50s with acute or convalescent COVID-19. The J gene is TRBJ2-7, the V gene TRBV11-2; 7 bases align to TRBD2. As DNA, the CDR3 is TGTGCCAGCAGCTCCGGCCGGGCTAGCGGAAGGAGCTCCTACGAGCAGTACTTC. This sequence encodes CASSSGRASGRSSYEQYF.